The 22 T cell receptor beta chains below were found in one sample sequenced in a study of vaccination and CD4 T cells after COVID-19 (dated by TCRdb to between 2021 and 2024). The library came from PCR. Sequencer: Illumina iSeq 100. TCRdb reanalyzed the raw reads on its own, using fastp at Q25 for trimming and MiXCR for clone calling, and kept in-frame beta chains. All rows with the same CDR3 protein become a single entry with the most common DNA and genes. For this sample there are just over 20,000 distinct CDR3 sequences; roughly 53% appear just once. The ten largest clones represent 1.1% of the sample. The sample here was CD4+ T cells from blood, taken before SARS-CoV-2 vaccination. These receptors all come from a human donor who had recovered from COVID-19.

In nucleotides, the CDR3 is TGCGCCAGCAGGGCTAGCGCTGACACCGGGGAGCTGTTTTTT. It translates to CASRASADTGELFF. V and J are TRBV10-1 and TRBJ2-2, with D tentatively TRBD2 (6 bases). Between the trimmed V and J ends, which lost 6 bases and 3 bases, there was a span of 11 bases. CDR1 is WNHNN and CDR2 is SYGVQD in the germline V gene (reference sequence). This CDR3 is 14 amino acids long.

This chain joins TRBV15 and TRBJ2-7; 8 nucleotides align to TRBD1. Losses at the gene ends were 0 bases for V and 4 bases for J; bases not matched to a gene: 5. This CDR3 comprises 15 residues. From germline, CDR1 is LNHNV and CDR2 YYDKDF (reference sequence). The CDR3 spells CATSREWQGAYEQYF. The DNA of the CDR3 is TGTGCCACCAGCAGAGAGTGGCAGGGGGCTTACGAGCAGTACTTC.

Only a few counts were recorded for this clonotype. The chain joins TRBV20-1 to TRBJ2-5; weak D call: TRBD2 (7 bases). Germline CDR1 is DFQATT and CDR2 is SNEGSKA (reference sequence). With 7 bases removed from V and 7 bases from J, the gap between germline ends came to 19 bases. The CDR3 has 13 amino acids. In DNA, the CDR3 is TGCAGTGGAGGGGGGGGCCCCCTAAGGACCCAGTACTTC. It yields the protein CSGGGGPLRTQYF.

This clonotype was counted between two and nine times. The chain uses TRBV6-2 or TRBV6-3 and TRBJ2-5; 10 bases line up with TRBD2. This CDR3 contains 17 residues. V dropped 0 bases and J dropped 2; count of bases not matched to a gene: 6. Looked up from germline, CDR1 is MNHEY and CDR2 is SVGEGT. The CDR3 DNA follows: TGTGCCAGCAGTTACTCGACTAGCGGGCTACCTCAAGAGACCCAGTACTTC. It yields the protein CASSYSTSGLPQETQYF.

The chain employs TRBV2 and TRBJ1-5; 11 nucleotides line up with TRBD1. Germline CDR1 and CDR2: SNHLY and FYNNEI. CDR3 length: 13 amino acids. V lost 6 bases, J lost 7 bases, and 2 bases stayed unmatched. CDR3 amino acids: CASRGQGGQPQHF. As DNA, the CDR3 is TGTGCCAGCAGGGGACAGGGGGGACAGCCCCAGCATTTT.

V is TRBV18 and J is TRBJ1-2; D is uncertain. Germline V gene data show CDR1 as KGHSH and CDR2 as LQKENI. The germline V and J ends were trimmed by 2 bases and 1 base, with 8 bases remaining between them. This CDR3 spans 14 amino acids. In nucleotides, the CDR3 is TGTGCCAGCTCACCAGGAGGGTTTAACTATGGCTACACCTTC. It specifies CASSPGGFNYGYTF.

The chain combines TRBV2 with TRBJ1-5, with 7 bases matching TRBD1. The CDR3 covers 14 residues. V was pared by 7 bases and J by 5 bases, with 8 bases of the junction left unmatched. The germline V gene has CDR1 SNHLY and CDR2 FYNNEI. The CDR3, as DNA: TGTGCCAGCAAGGCGGGTACAGGGGATCAGCCCCAGCATTTT. Translating it yields CASKAGTGDQPQHF.

This chain joins TRBV7-2 and TRBJ2-2, with TRBD2 as a possible D gene (5 bases). V was trimmed by 1 base and J by 7 bases, leaving 7 bases between them. There are 13 residues in the CDR3. Germline CDR1 reads SGHTA; CDR2 reads FQGNSA. This chain's CDR3 is CASSLDGGGELFF. The CDR3 bases are TGTGCCAGCAGCTTAGACGGAGGCGGGGAGCTGTTTTTT.

This clonotype turned up a few times. The V and J genes are TRBV20-1 and TRBJ2-7, with 7 bases matching TRBD2. V was clipped by 4 bases and J by 0 bases; unmatched bases: 6. CDR3 length equals 14 residues. CDR1 DFQATT and CDR2 SNEGSKA come from the germline V gene (reference sequence). The CDR3 nucleotides read TGCAGTGCTATGGGCGGGGGAAGCTCCTACGAGCAGTACTTC. Its translation is CSAMGGGSSYEQYF.

The chain couples TRBV19 to TRBJ1-3, with 8 bases aligning to TRBD1. The CDR3 is made up of 14 amino acids. The germline V gene encodes CDR1 LNHDA and CDR2 SQIVND (reference sequence). J gave up 5 bases and V 4 bases, and 4 bases lay outside the gene matches. The CDR3 sequence: CASSTRDRRNTIYF. The CDR3 nucleotides are TGTGCCAGTAGTACCCGGGACAGGAGAAACACCATATATTTT. Full variable domain (outside the CDR3, taken from reference TRBV19 and TRBJ1-3): DGGITQSPKYLFRKEGQNVTLSCEQNLNHDAMYWYRQDPGQGLRLIYYSQIVNDFQKGDIAEGYSVSREKKESFPLTVTSAQKNPTAFYLCASSTRDRRNTIYFGEGSWLTVV.

This clonotype has just one count. V gene TRBV10-2 combines with J gene TRBJ2-2; TRBD1 aligns across 7 bases. In germline, CDR1 is WSHSY, CDR2 SAAADI. The V gene end was trimmed by 3 bases and the J gene end by 6 bases; junction bases not matched to a gene: 4. There are 14 residues in the CDR3. CDR3 protein: CASSEGGRAGELFF. In DNA form, the CDR3 reads TGCGCCAGCAGTGAAGGGGGCCGGGCCGGGGAGCTGTTTTTT.

CDR3 sequence reads: CASSLLGQASSYNEQFF. CDR3 in DNA: TGTGCCAGCAGTTTACTCGGACAGGCGAGCTCCTACAATGAGCAGTTCTTC. The rearrangement joins TRBV28 to TRBJ2-1; 7 nucleotides match TRBD1. V trimming: 2 bases; J trimming: 0 bases; junction bases outside the gene matches: 7. Germline V CDR1 and CDR2: MDHEN, SYDVKM. The CDR3 consists of 17 residues.

The gene calls are TRBV19 and TRBJ2-1, with D perhaps TRBD2 (5 bases). The CDR3 has 14 residues. The germline V and J ends were trimmed by 3 bases and 7 bases, with 13 bases remaining between them. Per the germline V gene, CDR1 is LNHDA and CDR2 is SQIVND (reference sequence). DNA of the CDR3: TGTGCCAGTAGTATTAGCCCTAGCCGGAATGAGCAGTTCTTC. Translation gives CASSISPSRNEQFF.

V and J are TRBV20-1 and TRBJ1-4; D is ambiguous. Trimming took 2 bases from V and 3 from J, leaving 7 bases between them. There are 13 residues in the CDR3. Germline V gene data show CDR1 as DFQATT and CDR2 as SNEGSKA (reference sequence). CDR3 residues: CSARSNANEKLFF. CDR3 bases: TGCAGTGCTAGATCGAATGCTAATGAAAAACTGTTTTTT.

The chain combines TRBV28 with TRBJ2-7; the D is unclear. Per the germline V gene, CDR1 is MDHEN and CDR2 is SYDVKM. The germline V and J ends were trimmed by 6 bases and 7 bases, with 13 bases remaining between them. The CDR3 is 12 amino acids. CDR3 sequence (DNA): TGTGCCAGCAGCCCTTGGCCCCGAGAGCAGTACTTC. It is translated as CASSPWPREQYF.

This chain links TRBV20-1 with TRBJ1-1; D uncertain. Looked up from germline, CDR1 is DFQATT and CDR2 is SNEGSKA (reference sequence). V lost 2 bases and J lost 2, with 6 bases in between. The CDR3 is 12 amino acids. The CDR3 spells CSARLRNTEAFF. The CDR3 DNA reads TGCAGTGCTAGACTTAGAAACACTGAAGCTTTCTTT.

This clonotype showed up just a few times. The rearrangement joins TRBV20-1 to TRBJ2-1; D gene uncertain. CDR1 is DFQATT and CDR2 is SNEGSKA in the germline V gene (reference sequence). Trimming removed 6 bases from V and 3 bases from J, with 15 bases in between. The CDR3 consists of 14 residues. The CDR3 here is CSAPHSLLYNEQFF. The CDR3 bases are TGCAGTGCCCCCCACTCGTTACTCTACAATGAGCAGTTCTTC.

This sequence joins TRBV6-1 and TRBJ2-1; no firm D call. The CDR3 runs 14 residues. The ends were cut back, 4 bases at V and 6 bases at J, with 13 bases in the middle. Germline V gene data show CDR1 as MNHNS and CDR2 as SASEGT. The CDR3 coding sequence is TGTGCCAGCAGTGTTTTCCTCAACTCCAATGAGCAGTTCTTC. As protein: CASSVFLNSNEQFF.

The rearrangement uses TRBV15 and TRBJ2-7; D unresolved. The V end lost 0 bases, the J end lost 0 bases, and 9 bases lay between the germline ends. Germline CDR1 and CDR2: LNHNV and YYDKDF (reference sequence). The CDR3 spans 15 residues. CDR3 amino acids: CATSRDWVVSYEQYF. The CDR3 nucleotides read TGTGCCACCAGCAGAGATTGGGTCGTCTCCTACGAGCAGTACTTC.

The chain uses TRBV7-6 and TRBJ2-7, with D possibly being TRBD1 or TRBD2 (5 bases each). This CDR3 contains 14 residues. Trimming removed 1 base from V and 6 bases from J, with 13 bases in between. Germline V CDR1 and CDR2: SGHVS, FNYEAQ. The CDR3: CASSLDTGRGEQYF. CDR3 bases: TGTGCCAGCAGCTTAGATACAGGCCGGGGCGAGCAGTACTTC.

J is TRBJ1-2 and V is TRBV28, with 8 bases that match TRBD1. Germline CDR1 and CDR2: MDHEN and SYDVKM. The trim removed 6 bases at V and 8 bases at J, leaving 8 bases unmatched. The CDR3 has 13 residues. Here the CDR3 reads CASSSGQGRGYTF. In nucleotides, the CDR3 is TGTGCCAGCAGCTCTGGACAGGGACGGGGCTACACCTTC.

The chain has TRBV21-1 and TRBJ2-7. TRBV21-1 is designated a pseudogene. CDR3 length: 14 residues. DNA of the CDR3: TGTGCCAGCAGCCGAGACCTTCAGGCCTACGAGCAGTACTTC. Protein sequence: CASSRDLQAYEQYF.